This T cell receptor beta chain was recorded in a study of cytomegalovirus exposure and HLA in healthy donors. General observations from the study: Confirmation was obtained in vitro that a few CMV-associated chains are specific for CMV antigens. Later, an analysis found that common viral pathogens appeared to be linked with several of the most significant clusters.

Germline V gene data show CDR1 as GTSNPN and CDR2 as SVGIG (reference sequence). V was trimmed by 3 bases and J by 5 bases, leaving 8 bases between them. CDR3 length: 11 residues. In the PCR, 60 Vbeta and 13 Jbeta primers were used. Produced via immunoSEQ multiplex PCR; TCRdb's table is partial and in-frame only. The table records 200,000 to 250,000 clones, around 89% of them present only once. Healthy bone marrow donors made up the donors. This clone occurred once. Its antigen is not known. The rearrangement links TRBV30 to TRBJ2-7; the D gene is possibly TRBD1 (5 bases). The receptor's source is a woman between 18 and 30 years old in good health and CMV-seronegative. Sample: PBMCs. The CDR3 spells CAWSLDNEQYF. In nucleotides, the CDR3 is TGTGCCTGGAGCCTGGACAACGAGCAGTACTTC.